A single sample gave rise to the 25 T cell receptor beta chains below, sequenced in a study of vaccination effects on CD4 cells after COVID-19. Following an approximately 9-day culture, CD4+ T cells were purified. A positive SARS-CoV-2 PCR test fell between March and December 2020. The vaccine given was either BNT162b2 or mRNA-1273, in two doses. The assay was immunoSEQ multiplex PCR, and TCRdb's table has in-frame clones only and misses some. The sample includes about 34,000 clones, roughly four fifths of them seen just once. No cognate antigen is known for these TCRs. This sample comprised CD4+ T cells from PBMCs cultured without peptide, obtained after COVID-19 vaccination. The receptors derive from a human donor who had a prior SARS-CoV-2 infection.

The gene calls are TRBV5-1 and TRBJ1-2, with TRBD1 matching over 7 bases. The CDR3 totals 16 residues. In germline, CDR1 is SGHRS, CDR2 YFSETQ. Trimming took 5 bases from V and 4 from J; bases not matched to a gene: 14. The CDR3 DNA reads as TGCGCCAGCAGATCGACCAACCGACAGGGAAGCTATGGCTACACCTTC. It specifies CASRSTNRQGSYGYTF.

The count of this clone is one. This chain connects TRBV5-4 to TRBJ1-1, with TRBD1 identical over 7 bases. This CDR3 contains 15 residues. V shed 4 bases and J 0 bases; nucleotides not matched to a gene: 6. The germline V gene has CDR1 SGHNT and CDR2 YYREEE (reference sequence). The CDR3: CASSRQTGMNTEAFF. CDR3 in DNA: TGTGCCAGCAGCCGGCAGACAGGGATGAACACTGAAGCTTTCTTT.

The V call is TRBV19, the J call TRBJ2-1; no definite D call. CDR1 is LNHDA, CDR2 SQIVND, per germline (reference sequence). V was cut by 4 bases and J by 7 bases, with 14 bases left in between. This CDR3 has 14 residues. The CDR3 nucleotides are TGTGCCAGTAGTACACGGGCTCATAGTAATGAGCAGTTCTTC. This sequence encodes CASSTRAHSNEQFF.

This clone was detected once. The rearrangement joins TRBV18 to TRBJ1-1; D not certain. This CDR3 has 13 residues. V lost 3 bases and J 6 bases, leaving 11 bases between the germline ends. Germline values: CDR1 KGHSH, CDR2 LQKENI. The CDR3 is CASSPDGRAEAFF. DNA for the CDR3: TGTGCCAGCTCACCTGACGGAAGAGCTGAAGCTTTCTTT.

The chain employs TRBV11-3 and TRBJ2-2; tentative D call: TRBD2 (7 bases). Germline V gene data show CDR1 as SGHNT and CDR2 as YENEEA. This CDR3 region has 15 residues. The V gene lost 2 bases and the J gene lost 5 bases, with 12 bases spanning the gap. CDR3 protein: CASSLRGARTGELFF. Here the CDR3 DNA reads TGTGCCAGCAGCTTACGGGGGGCTCGGACCGGGGAGCTGTTTTTT.

The J gene is TRBJ2-1, the V gene TRBV7-3, with 9 bases that match TRBD2. This CDR3 comprises 14 residues. V dropped 5 bases and J dropped 4; count of bases not matched to a gene: 3. The germline V gene has CDR1 SGHTA and CDR2 FQGTGA. The CDR3: CASSETSGYNEQFF. The CDR3 bases are TGTGCCAGCAGCGAGACTAGCGGATACAATGAGCAGTTCTTC.

The gene calls are TRBV7-9 and TRBJ2-2, with 10 positions matching TRBD1. The germline V gene has CDR1 SEHNR and CDR2 FQNEAQ (reference sequence). This CDR3 has 18 residues. V dropped 2 bases and J dropped 7; count of bases not matched to a gene: 13. CDR3 sequence reads: CASSLKAGQGERIGELFF. The CDR3 coding sequence is TGTGCCAGCAGCTTAAAGGCTGGACAGGGGGAAAGGATCGGGGAGCTGTTTTTT. Using reference TRBV7-9 and TRBJ2-2 for the parts outside the CDR3, the full variable domain is DTGVSQNPRHKITKRGQNVTFRCDPISEHNRLYWYRQTLGQGPEFLTYFQNEAQLEKSRLLSDRFSAERPKGSFSTLEIQRTEQGDSAMYLCASSLKAGQGERIGELFFGEGSRLTVL.

The gene calls are TRBV6-4 and TRBJ2-7; 12 nucleotides agree with TRBD2. CDR3 length: 16 residues. The V gene's germline CDR1 is MRHNA and CDR2 SNTAGT. V shed 1 base and J 3 bases; nucleotides not matched to a gene: 4. The chain's CDR3 is CASSDYGLAGRYEQYF. CDR3 bases: TGTGCCAGCAGTGACTACGGACTAGCGGGGCGCTACGAGCAGTACTTC.

The chain uses TRBV7-2 and TRBJ1-1; 10 nucleotides align to TRBD1. The CDR3 has 18 residues. Germline trimming cut 5 bases from V and 0 bases from J; bases unmatched to any gene: 12. The germline gives CDR1 SGHTA, CDR2 FQGNSA. DNA for the CDR3: TGTGCCAGCAGCGCACGTTCCGGGACAGGGGCTTTGAACACTGAAGCTTTCTTT. This gives the protein CASSARSGTGALNTEAFF.

The CDR3 here is CASSIWGTESQHF. In DNA form, the CDR3 reads TGTGCCAGTAGTATTTGGGGCACTGAATCCCAGCATTTT. This chain uses TRBV19 with TRBJ1-5; maybe TRBD1 (5 bases). The ends were cut back, 3 bases at V and 11 bases at J, with 14 bases in the middle. The V gene's germline CDR1 is LNHDA and CDR2 SQIVND (reference sequence). The CDR3 runs 13 residues.

J is TRBJ1-6 and V is TRBV2; D is perhaps TRBD1 (6 bases). The germline CDR1 and CDR2 sequences are SNHLY and FYNNEI. V was cut by 4 bases and J by 6 bases, with 13 bases left in between. This CDR3 comprises 15 residues. The CDR3 reads CASSGAGVINSPLHF. The DNA for the CDR3 is TGTGCCAGCAGTGGGGCAGGGGTGATTAATTCACCCCTCCACTTT.

This rearrangement joins TRBV7-3 to TRBJ2-1; TRBD2 is a possible D gene (6 bases). Germline values: CDR1 SGHTA, CDR2 FQGTGA. V shed 0 bases and J shed 6 bases, with 12 bases lying between them. The CDR3 totals 15 residues. Here the CDR3 DNA reads TGTGCCAGCAGCTTAACGGCGGGACCCCTCAATGAGCAGTTCTTC. Translated: CASSLTAGPLNEQFF.

The chain couples TRBV9 to TRBJ1-3; 7 bases match TRBD1. Germline V CDR1 and CDR2: SGDLS, YYNGEE. V was pared by 4 bases and J by 2 bases, with 3 bases of the junction left unmatched. The CDR3 sequence is 14 residues long. CDR3 residues: CASSRDRAGNTIYF. DNA for the CDR3: TGTGCCAGCAGCCGTGACAGGGCTGGAAACACCATATATTTT.

This chain connects TRBV19 to TRBJ1-2; maybe TRBD1 (5 bases). CDR1 is LNHDA and CDR2 is SQIVND in the germline V gene (reference sequence). The CDR3 extends over 17 amino acids. The V end lost 2 bases, the J end lost 0 bases, and 16 bases lay between the germline ends. The CDR3 DNA reads as TGTGCCAGTAGTATATTCGACAGCCAGTTAGCTAACTATGGCTACACCTTC. It is translated as CASSIFDSQLANYGYTF.

The chain joins TRBV5-8 to TRBJ1-2, with D perhaps TRBD1 (5 bases). The V end was cut by 2 bases, the J end by 2 bases, with 10 bases between. CDR3 length: 14 amino acids. The germline V gene encodes CDR1 SGHTS and CDR2 YDEGEE. DNA of the CDR3: TGTGCCAGCAGCTTCGACAGATTAAACTATGGCTACACCTTC. Its translation: CASSFDRLNYGYTF.

The CDR3 is CASSQDYGPGPYTF. In nucleotides, the CDR3 is TGCGCCAGCAGCCAAGATTATGGGCCTGGGCCTTACACCTTC. The chain recombines TRBV4-3 with TRBJ1-2; D is ambiguous. The V and J ends lost 0 bases and 11 bases respectively, with 16 bases between them. The CDR3 runs 14 residues. CDR1 and CDR2 from the germline V gene are LGHNA and YSLEER.

The V gene is TRBV24-1, the J gene TRBJ2-6; 8 nucleotides agree with TRBD2. This CDR3 has 16 amino acids. Germline V gene data show CDR1 as KGHDR and CDR2 as SFDVKD. V lost 7 bases to trimming and J lost 2 bases; unmatched junction nucleotides: 6. CDR3 in DNA: TGTGCCACCAGCACCGGGAGGGGAACTGGGGCCAACGTCCTGACTTTC. Amino acid sequence: CATSTGRGTGANVLTF.

The gene calls are TRBV2 and TRBJ2-7; TRBD2 is a possible D gene (6 bases). This CDR3 contains 15 residues. CDR1 and CDR2 (germline): SNHLY, FYNNEI. V was cut by 6 bases and J by 5 bases, with 20 bases left in between. CDR3 nucleotide sequence: TGTGCCAGCAGGGGGACTGAACGGCGTTTGGACGAGCAGTACTTC. Translating it yields CASRGTERRLDEQYF.

The gene calls are TRBV6-2 or TRBV6-3 and TRBJ2-7; TRBD2 matches at 10 bases. V lost 5 bases, J lost 3 bases, and 13 bases stayed unmatched. Germline lookup yields CDR1 MNHEY and CDR2 SVGEGT. The CDR3 is 17 residues long. In nucleotides, the CDR3 is TGTGCCAGCAGTCGCATAGCGGGGGGCCGAAGCGGCTACGAGCAGTACTTC. Residues: CASSRIAGGRSGYEQYF.

This clone was recorded once. The chain has TRBV5-1 and TRBJ2-1; 8 nucleotides agree with TRBD2. Germline-derived CDR1 and CDR2 are SGHRS and YFSETQ. J gave up 6 bases and V 4 bases, and 6 bases lay outside the gene matches. The CDR3 contains 14 residues. CDR3 amino acids: CASSQGLEINEQFF. For the CDR3, the DNA is TGCGCCAGCAGCCAGGGACTAGAGATCAATGAGCAGTTCTTC.

As DNA, the CDR3 is TGTGCCAGCAGCTTAGTTGCGCCGAACACCGGGGAGCTGTTTTTT. Translating it yields CASSLVAPNTGELFF. V usage is TRBV7-2 and J usage is TRBJ2-2; D is unresolved. CDR1 SGHTA and CDR2 FQGNSA come from the germline V gene. Trimming stripped 1 base from V and 0 bases from J, with 6 bases between. This CDR3 comprises 15 residues.

The table lists this clone with a few counts. The chain recombines TRBV2 with TRBJ1-4; 9 nucleotides agree with TRBD1. The CDR3 spans 14 residues. V dropped 6 bases and J dropped 8; count of bases not matched to a gene: 7. CDR1 and CDR2 from the germline V gene are SNHLY and FYNNEI. The CDR3 region has the DNA TGTGCCAGCAGGGACAGGGGACCTAGAGAAAAACTGTTTTTT. This translates into CASRDRGPREKLFF.

The chain couples TRBV4-3 to TRBJ2-7; D may correspond to TRBD1 or TRBD2 (5 bases each). Germline CDR1 and CDR2: LGHNA and YSLEER. The length of the CDR3 is 15 residues. Trimming left V 4 bases short and J 2 bases short, with 15 bases between. CDR3 nucleotides: TGCGCCAGCAGCCGATGGTTAGGGGACGCCTACGAGCAGTACTTC. Residues: CASSRWLGDAYEQYF.

This sequence joins TRBV2 and TRBJ2-7, with 8 bases aligning to TRBD1. The V segment lost 6 bases and the J segment 6 bases; nucleotides outside the gene matches: 13. From germline, CDR1 is SNHLY and CDR2 FYNNEI. The CDR3 loop spans 15 amino acids. The CDR3: CASRGDRGGGVEQYF. The CDR3 DNA follows: TGTGCCAGCAGGGGTGACAGGGGAGGAGGTGTCGAGCAGTACTTC.

This clone has a handful of counts. This chain connects TRBV11-3 to TRBJ2-5; unclear D gene. V was shortened by 0 bases and J by 4 bases, with 6 bases between the two germline ends. Germline-derived CDR1 and CDR2 are SGHNT and YENEEA. The length of the CDR3 is 13 residues. This CDR3 is CASSLDRAETQYF. CDR3 DNA sequence: TGTGCCAGCAGCTTAGACAGAGCAGAGACCCAGTACTTC.